This TCR beta chain originates from a study of T cell clones after liver transplantation. In the study overall: In this trial, immunosuppression withdrawal was attempted within 2 years of liver transplant. Tolerant meant at least one year fully off immunosuppression without liver enzymes above twice normal. Until 12-24 months post-transplant, subjects got standard immunosuppression and no induction.

Profiled with immunoSEQ multiplex PCR; TCRdb holds only in-frame clones, not every one. The repertoire holds 95,000 to 110,000 clones, with 75% to 85% as singletons. The CDR3 extends over 13 amino acids. CDR1 and CDR2 (germline): GTSNPN, SVGIG (reference sequence). Trimming took off 4 bases at V and 8 bases at J, with 12 bases between the two ends. The material sequenced was CD4+ T cells from blood, taken before liver transplant. The TCR originated in a human donor who received a liver transplant. The rearrangement links TRBV30 to TRBJ1-6, with a possible D match to TRBD1 (5 bases). CDR3 loop: CAWTDMTYSPLHF. The CDR3 DNA reads TGTGCCTGGACGGACATGACCTATTCACCCCTCCACTTT.